This entry lists 32 T cell receptor beta chains sequenced from one sample in a study of PD-L1 blockade in urothelial cancer. Data came from immunoSEQ multiplex PCR; TCRdb stores just in-frame clones and leaves some out. The sample shows about 95,000 clones, nearly 90% of them seen only once. Time point described: pretreatment peripheral blood. This specimen was PBMCs, taken around atezolizumab (anti-PD-L1) treatment. The receptor source for this set is a man between 60 and 70 years old with urothelial cancer.

This clone has just a few counts. V usage is TRBV7-3 and J usage is TRBJ2-1; D is possibly TRBD2 (5 bases). Deletions cut 5 bases from V and 0 bases from J, with 11 bases between. The germline gives CDR1 SGHTA, CDR2 FQGTGA. This CDR3 spans 15 amino acids. The CDR3 coding sequence is TGTGCCAGCAGCCCCGGACTTAGCTCCTACAATGAGCAGTTCTTC. Translation: CASSPGLSSYNEQFF.

This clone was observed a single time. The V gene is TRBV9, the J gene TRBJ1-5; D is perhaps TRBD1 (5 bases). Germline values: CDR1 SGDLS, CDR2 YYNGEE. This CDR3 is built from 15 residues. V was clipped by 5 bases and J by 0 bases, with 12 bases between them. CDR3: CASSNSGFSNQPQHF. As DNA, the CDR3 is TGTGCCAGCAGTAACTCAGGGTTTAGCAATCAGCCCCAGCATTTT.

The J gene is TRBJ1-2, the V gene TRBV2; 9 bases agree with TRBD1. Unmatched junction bases numbered 7, after V lost 5 bases and J lost 6 bases. The CDR3 loop spans 14 amino acids. Germline values: CDR1 SNHLY, CDR2 FYNNEI. For the CDR3, the DNA is TGTGCCAGCAGTCTTATACAGGGGGCGCATGGCTACACCTTC. Amino acid sequence: CASSLIQGAHGYTF.

This chain links TRBV19 with TRBJ2-5, with 8 bases aligning to TRBD1. The CDR3 contains 13 residues. CDR1 and CDR2 (germline): LNHDA, SQIVND (reference sequence). The trim removed 6 bases at V and 5 bases at J, leaving 5 bases unmatched. CDR3 sequence (DNA): TGTGCCAGTAGCTGGACAGGGAGGGAGACCCAGTACTTC. It yields the protein CASSWTGRETQYF. Full variable domain (missing parts from reference TRBV19 and TRBJ2-5): DGGITQSPKYLFRKEGQNVTLSCEQNLNHDAMYWYRQDPGQGLRLIYYSQIVNDFQKGDIAEGYSVSREKKESFPLTVTSAQKNPTAFYLCASSWTGRETQYFGPGTRLLVL.

The CDR3 protein is CAISESLAGNYEQYF. The CDR3, as DNA: TGTGCCATCAGTGAGTCCCTAGCGGGAAACTACGAGCAGTACTTC. V and J are TRBV10-3 and TRBJ2-7; 9 bases are shared with TRBD2. In germline, CDR1 is ENHRY, CDR2 SYGVKD. This CDR3 comprises 15 residues. V shed 0 bases, J shed 3 bases, and the junction held 3 bases outside the gene matches.

The rearrangement uses TRBV9 and TRBJ2-2, with TRBD1 matching over 7 bases. Germline CDR1 reads SGDLS; CDR2 reads YYNGEE. V was clipped by 3 bases and J by 5 bases; unmatched bases: 13. The CDR3 sequence is 17 residues long. The CDR3 DNA reads as TGTGCCAGCAGCGGACCTCAAAGACAGGGACAAACCGGGGAGCTGTTTTTT. Translating it yields CASSGPQRQGQTGELFF.

The V and J genes are TRBV30 and TRBJ1-5; D is uncertain. Per germline, CDR1 GTSNPN and CDR2 SVGIG (reference sequence). CDR3 length: 13 residues. Trimming removed 0 bases at V and 4 bases at J, with 7 bases between. The DNA of the CDR3 is TGTGCCTGGAGTGTAACCGAGAATCAGCCCCAGCATTTT. This codes for CAWSVTENQPQHF.

The chain recombines TRBV5-1 with TRBJ2-7; 12 positions match TRBD2. Germline lookup yields CDR1 SGHRS and CDR2 YFSETQ. The CDR3 consists of 17 residues. Trimming took 1 base from V and 2 from J; bases not matched to a gene: 7. The CDR3 nucleotides are TGCGCCAGCAGCTTGCGACTAGCGGGAGAGGGGGCCTACGAGCAGTACTTC. It specifies CASSLRLAGEGAYEQYF.

V gene TRBV9 combines with J gene TRBJ2-1; 7 nucleotides match TRBD1. CDR1 and CDR2 (germline): SGDLS, YYNGEE. The length of the CDR3 is 16 residues. J lost 0 bases, V lost 4 bases, and 7 bases had no gene match. The CDR3 nucleotides are TGTGCCAGCAGCCCCGGACAGGAAAACTCCTACAATGAGCAGTTCTTC. Its protein product is CASSPGQENSYNEQFF.

This chain joins TRBV6-1 and TRBJ2-7; possible D gene TRBD2, 5 bases. CDR1 is MNHNS and CDR2 is SASEGT in the germline V gene. The CDR3 loop spans 15 amino acids. Between the trimmed V and J ends, which lost 6 bases and 4 bases, there was a span of 19 bases. The CDR3 is CASSRPSVGEYEQYF. The CDR3 nucleotides read TGTGCCAGCAGCCGCCCTTCGGTGGGAGAATACGAGCAGTACTTC.

This clone was recorded once. The chain employs TRBV2 and TRBJ1-2, with D possibly TRBD1 on 5 matching bases. The CDR3 is 15 residues long. Trimming shortened V by 9 bases and J by 0 bases, and 17 bases separated the two germline ends. CDR1 SNHLY and CDR2 FYNNEI come from the germline V gene. CDR3: CASRHRGESNYGYTF. The CDR3 DNA follows: TGTGCCAGTCGTCACCGGGGGGAGTCTAACTATGGCTACACCTTC. Complete variable domain (other parts from reference TRBV2 and TRBJ1-2): EPEVTQTPSHQVTQMGQEVILRCVPISNHLYFYWYRQILGQKVEFLVSFYNNEISEKSEIFDDQFSVERPDGSNFTLKIRSTKLEDSAMYFCASRHRGESNYGYTFGSGTRLTVV.

This clone has just one count. The chain recombines TRBV5-4 with TRBJ2-3, with TRBD2 matching 7 bases. The ends lost 6 bases at V and 0 bases at J; junction bases unmatched: 7. The CDR3 has 15 amino acids. Germline V gives CDR1 SGHNT, CDR2 YYREEE (reference sequence). CDR3 sequence (DNA): TGTGCCAGCACCATAGCGGGTCCTAGCACAGATACGCAGTATTTT. Translating gives CASTIAGPSTDTQYF.

The V and J genes are TRBV6-5 and TRBJ1-6, with 8 bases matching TRBD1. Germline values: CDR1 MNHEY, CDR2 SVGAGI. V was pared by 5 bases and J by 9 bases, with 9 bases of the junction left unmatched. This CDR3 is 15 amino acids long. The CDR3 DNA is TGTGCCAGCAGTAACGGTGGACAGGGCGGTTCACCCCTCCACTTT. It specifies CASSNGGQGGSPLHF.

The chain links TRBV6-1 to TRBJ2-1, with D tentatively TRBD1 (5 bases). The V end lost 4 bases, the J end lost 0 bases, and 13 bases lay between the germline ends. The CDR3 is made up of 16 amino acids. Germline V gives CDR1 MNHNS, CDR2 SASEGT. For the CDR3, the DNA is TGTGCCAGCAGTGCTAGGGGATACAGCTCCTACAATGAGCAGTTCTTC. It codes for CASSARGYSSYNEQFF.

The V call is TRBV4-1, the J call TRBJ2-1; weak D call: TRBD1 (6 bases). Trimming stripped 3 bases from V and 9 bases from J, with 24 bases between. This CDR3 has 17 amino acids. Germline loops: CDR1 MGHRA, CDR2 YSYEKL. The CDR3 loop is CASSQSDWLPRGGEQFF. DNA of the CDR3: TGCGCCAGCAGCCAGTCCGATTGGCTACCCCGAGGGGGTGAGCAGTTCTTC.

The chain uses TRBV5-1 and TRBJ2-6, with unresolved D. The CDR3 length is 16 residues. Per germline, CDR1 SGHRS and CDR2 YFSETQ. The ends were cut back, 0 bases at V and 0 bases at J, with 7 bases in the middle. In DNA, the CDR3 is TGCGCCAGCAGCTTGGCTAGGAGCTCTGGGGCCAACGTCCTGACTTTC. It is translated as CASSLARSSGANVLTF.

The V gene is TRBV5-6, the J gene TRBJ2-5; D call uncertain. V was shortened by 2 bases and J by 5 bases, with 4 bases between the two germline ends. The CDR3 sequence is 11 residues long. Germline V lookup: CDR1 SGHDT, CDR2 YYEEEE. The CDR3 coding sequence is TGTGCCAGCAGCTTATATGAGACCCAGTACTTC. Its protein product is CASSLYETQYF.

The rearrangement joins TRBV5-1 to TRBJ1-1; unclear D gene. The CDR3 totals 15 residues. CDR1 SGHRS and CDR2 YFSETQ come from the germline V gene. V lost 4 bases, J lost 0 bases, and 13 bases lay in between. CDR3 DNA: TGCGCCAGCAGCCTGCGGGGTCGGGTGAACACTGAAGCTTTCTTT. Protein sequence: CASSLRGRVNTEAFF.

The chain couples TRBV10-3 to TRBJ2-1; 10 bases align to TRBD2. Germline V CDR1 and CDR2: ENHRY, SYGVKD. The CDR3 covers 15 residues. The V segment lost 6 bases and the J segment 6 bases; nucleotides outside the gene matches: 8. In nucleotides, the CDR3 is TGTGCCATCAGGACAGCGGGAGGGTCGGCCAATGAGCAGTTCTTC. Residues: CAIRTAGGSANEQFF.

The chain employs TRBV18 and TRBJ1-2; TRBD1 is a possible D gene (5 bases). The germline CDR1 and CDR2 sequences are KGHSH and LQKENI. V was cut by 2 bases and J by 0 bases, with 13 bases left in between. The CDR3 totals 16 residues. CDR3 in amino acids: CASSPVAGQANYGYTF. In nucleotides, the CDR3 is TGTGCCAGCTCACCAGTGGCGGGGCAAGCTAACTATGGCTACACCTTC.

The chain uses TRBV5-4 and TRBJ2-5, with 8 bases that match TRBD2. The CDR3 consists of 16 residues. V was clipped by 6 bases and J by 2 bases; unmatched bases: 12. The germline V gene encodes CDR1 SGHNT and CDR2 YYREEE (reference sequence). CDR3 residues: CASTRPSAGVQETQYF. CDR3 in DNA: TGTGCCAGCACCCGCCCCTCAGCGGGAGTACAAGAGACCCAGTACTTC.

The chain recombines TRBV9 with TRBJ2-3; 11 bases are a match to TRBD2. V lost 3 bases to trimming and J lost 2 bases; unmatched junction nucleotides: 5. This CDR3 region has 16 residues. The germline V gene encodes CDR1 SGDLS and CDR2 YYNGEE. The CDR3 DNA reads TGTGCCAGCAGCGAGGGGACTAGCGGATACACAGATACGCAGTATTTT. As protein: CASSEGTSGYTDTQYF.

In this sample, this clone turned up a few times. The chain is built from TRBV9 and TRBJ1-5; TRBD1 is a possible D gene (5 bases). The germline V gene encodes CDR1 SGDLS and CDR2 YYNGEE. The CDR3 runs to 14 residues. Deletions cut 0 bases from V and 7 bases from J, with 11 bases between. The CDR3 loop reads CASSVEGSGQPQHF. Here the CDR3 DNA reads TGTGCCAGCAGCGTAGAGGGGTCCGGGCAGCCCCAGCATTTT.

The rearrangement uses TRBV2 and TRBJ2-3; TRBD2 aligns across 9 bases. CDR3 length equals 15 residues. CDR1 SNHLY and CDR2 FYNNEI come from the germline V gene. V lost 4 bases to trimming and J lost 5 bases; unmatched junction nucleotides: 7. The CDR3, as DNA: TGTGCCAGCAGTGTAGGCGGGGGGGCCGTAGATACGCAGTATTTT. Residues: CASSVGGGAVDTQYF.

The rearrangement links TRBV7-2 to TRBJ1-3; D gene ambiguous. Trimming shortened V by 2 bases and J by 0 bases, and 8 bases separated the two germline ends. Germline CDR1 is SGHTA and CDR2 is FQGNSA. This CDR3 region has 15 residues. The chain's CDR3 is CASSLRVSSGNTIYF. In DNA, the CDR3 is TGTGCCAGCAGCTTACGGGTTAGCTCTGGAAACACCATATATTTT.

This clone showed up just once. The chain has TRBV5-4 and TRBJ2-5, with D possibly matching TRBD1 (5 bases). The CDR3 is 18 residues long. Per the germline V gene, CDR1 is SGHNT and CDR2 is YYREEE (reference sequence). V was clipped by 4 bases and J by 5 bases, with 27 bases between them. For the CDR3, the DNA is TGTGCCAGCAGCCAGGGTGCAGGGCGGTTTCTGCGTGGGGAGACCCAGTACTTC. This translates into CASSQGAGRFLRGETQYF. The full variable domain, its missing parts supplied by reference TRBV5-4 and TRBJ2-5, is ETGVTQSPTHLIKTRGQQVTLRCSSQSGHNTVSWYQQALGQGPQFIFQYYREEENGRGNFPPRFSGLQFPNYSSELNVNALELDDSALYLCASSQGAGRFLRGETQYFGPGTRLLVL.

The chain carries TRBV19 and TRBJ2-7; possible D gene TRBD1, 6 bases. Germline CDR1 LNHDA, CDR2 SQIVND (reference sequence). The V and J ends lost 4 bases and 2 bases respectively, with 9 bases between them. The CDR3 totals 13 residues. CDR3 loop: CASSTRDTYEQYF. CDR3 sequence (DNA): TGTGCCAGTAGTACCCGGGACACCTACGAGCAGTACTTC.

V gene TRBV7-2 combines with J gene TRBJ2-7; 11 positions match TRBD1. This CDR3 has 14 amino acids. Germline V lookup: CDR1 SGHTA, CDR2 FQGNSA. Trimming cost V 4 bases and J 6 bases; bases outside gene matches: 5. The DNA for the CDR3 is TGTGCCAGCAGCTCCGGACAGGGGGCGGTCGAGCAGTACTTC. Residues: CASSSGQGAVEQYF.

This chain joins TRBV7-9 and TRBJ1-1; D perhaps matches TRBD1 (6 bases). V gave up 4 bases and J gave up 1 base, with 7 bases separating them. The CDR3 is 13 residues long. Germline V gene lookup returns CDR1 SEHNR and CDR2 FQNEAQ (reference sequence). The CDR3 sequence is CASSWDKNTEAFF. The CDR3 nucleotides are TGTGCCAGCAGCTGGGACAAGAACACTGAAGCTTTCTTT. The full variable domain, rest sourced from reference TRBV7-9 and TRBJ1-1, is DTGVSQNPRHKITKRGQNVTFRCDPISEHNRLYWYRQTLGQGPEFLTYFQNEAQLEKSRLLSDRFSAERPKGSFSTLEIQRTEQGDSAMYLCASSWDKNTEAFFGQGTRLTVV.

The genes are TRBV10-3 and TRBJ2-7; D uncertain. Germline V gene data show CDR1 as ENHRY and CDR2 as SYGVKD. The CDR3 has 15 amino acids. V was trimmed by 6 bases and J by 0 bases, leaving 15 bases between them. The CDR3 DNA follows: TGTGCCATCAGGGCGGAGAGCCTCAGCTCCTACGAGCAGTACTTC. It specifies CAIRAESLSSYEQYF.

The sample holds one count of this clone. This chain connects TRBV6-1 to TRBJ2-1; TRBD2 agrees at 8 bases. J gave up 9 bases and V 0 bases, and 4 bases lay outside the gene matches. CDR1 MNHNS and CDR2 SASEGT come from the germline V gene. This CDR3 has 14 residues. DNA for the CDR3: TGTGCCAGCAGTGAAGCGCATCGGGGGGGTGAGCAGTTCTTC. It specifies CASSEAHRGGEQFF.

The chain couples TRBV6-5 to TRBJ1-5; D unclear. V shed 1 base and J shed 6 bases, with 7 bases lying between them. Per germline, CDR1 MNHEY and CDR2 SVGAGI. This CDR3 comprises 13 residues. The CDR3 DNA sequence: TGTGCCAGCAGTTACTTCCCAGGTCAGCCCCAGCATTTT. Protein: CASSYFPGQPQHF.